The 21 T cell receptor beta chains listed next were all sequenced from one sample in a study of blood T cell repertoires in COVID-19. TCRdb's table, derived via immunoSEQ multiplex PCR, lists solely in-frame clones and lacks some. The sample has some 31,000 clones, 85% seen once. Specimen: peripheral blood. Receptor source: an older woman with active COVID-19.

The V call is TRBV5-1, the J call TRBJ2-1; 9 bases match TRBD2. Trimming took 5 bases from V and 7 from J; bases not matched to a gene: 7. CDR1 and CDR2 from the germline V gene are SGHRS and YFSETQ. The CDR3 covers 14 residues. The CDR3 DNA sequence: TGCGCCAGCAGAAGAACACTAGCGGGTAATGAGCAGTTCTTC. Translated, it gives CASRRTLAGNEQFF. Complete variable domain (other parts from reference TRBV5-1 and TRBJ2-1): KAGVTQTPRYLIKTRGQQVTLSCSPISGHRSVSWYQQTPGQGLQFLFEYFSETQRNKGNFPGRFSGRQFSNSRSEMNVSTLELGDSALYLCASRRTLAGNEQFFGPGTRLTVL.

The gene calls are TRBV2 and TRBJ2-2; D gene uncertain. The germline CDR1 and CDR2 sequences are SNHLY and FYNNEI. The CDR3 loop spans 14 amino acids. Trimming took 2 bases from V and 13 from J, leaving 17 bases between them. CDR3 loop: CASSERSPASGLFF. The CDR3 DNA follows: TGTGCCAGCAGTGAAAGGTCCCCCGCCTCGGGGCTGTTTTTT.

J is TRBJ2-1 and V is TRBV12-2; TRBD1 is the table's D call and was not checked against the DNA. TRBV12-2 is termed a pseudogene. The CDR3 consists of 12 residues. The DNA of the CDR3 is TGTGCAAGTCGCCCGACAGGGGTTGAGCAGTTCTTC. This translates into CASRPTGVEQFF.

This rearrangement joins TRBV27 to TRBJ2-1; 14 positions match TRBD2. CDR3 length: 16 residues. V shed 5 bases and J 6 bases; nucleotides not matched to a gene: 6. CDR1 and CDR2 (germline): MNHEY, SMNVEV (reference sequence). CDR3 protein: CASSPRLAGGSNEQFF. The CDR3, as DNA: TGTGCCAGCAGTCCTAGACTAGCGGGAGGGTCCAATGAGCAGTTCTTC.

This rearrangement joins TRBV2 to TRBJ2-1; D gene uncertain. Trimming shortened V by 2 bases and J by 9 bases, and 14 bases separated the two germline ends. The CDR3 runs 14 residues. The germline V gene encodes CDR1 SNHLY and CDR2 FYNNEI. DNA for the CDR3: TGTGCCAGCAGTGAACTGGCTAGAATTGGTGAGCAGTTCTTC. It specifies CASSELARIGEQFF.

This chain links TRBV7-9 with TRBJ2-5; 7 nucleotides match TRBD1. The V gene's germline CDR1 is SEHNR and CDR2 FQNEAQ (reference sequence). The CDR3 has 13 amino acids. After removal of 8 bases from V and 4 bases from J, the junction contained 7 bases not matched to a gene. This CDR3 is CASGVTGIETQYF. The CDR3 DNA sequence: TGTGCCAGCGGAGTGACAGGGATAGAGACCCAGTACTTC. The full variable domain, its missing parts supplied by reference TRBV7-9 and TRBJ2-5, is DTGVSQNPRHKITKRGQNVTFRCDPISEHNRLYWYRQTLGQGPEFLTYFQNEAQLEKSRLLSDRFSAERPKGSFSTLEIQRTEQGDSAMYLCASGVTGIETQYFGPGTRLLVL.

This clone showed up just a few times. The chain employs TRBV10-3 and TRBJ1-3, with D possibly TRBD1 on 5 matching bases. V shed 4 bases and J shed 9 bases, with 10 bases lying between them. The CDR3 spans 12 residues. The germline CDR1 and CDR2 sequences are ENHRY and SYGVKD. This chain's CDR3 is CAISVSGGTIYF. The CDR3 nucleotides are TGTGCCATCAGTGTCTCCGGGGGCACCATATATTTT.

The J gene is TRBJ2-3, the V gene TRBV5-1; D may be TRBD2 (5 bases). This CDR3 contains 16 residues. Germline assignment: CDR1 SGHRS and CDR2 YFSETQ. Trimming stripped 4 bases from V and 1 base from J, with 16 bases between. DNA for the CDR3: TGCGCCAGCAGCCGCACTGGAGGCTGGGGCACAGATACGCAGTATTTT. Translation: CASSRTGGWGTDTQYF.

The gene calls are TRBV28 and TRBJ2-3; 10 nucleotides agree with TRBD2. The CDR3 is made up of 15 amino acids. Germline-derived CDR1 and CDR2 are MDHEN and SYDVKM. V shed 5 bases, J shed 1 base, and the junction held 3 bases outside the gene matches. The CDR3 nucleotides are TGTGCCAGCAGTGCCGGGACTAGCGGCACAGATACGCAGTATTTT. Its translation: CASSAGTSGTDTQYF.

The CDR3 loop reads CASSPGQGANQPQHF. CDR3 bases: TGTGCCAGCAGTCCGGGACAGGGGGCGAATCAGCCCCAGCATTTT. The chain couples TRBV5-8 to TRBJ1-5, with TRBD1 identical over 12 bases. There are 15 residues in the CDR3. CDR1 is SGHTS, CDR2 YDEGEE, per germline. V lost 5 bases and J lost 4; bases outside the gene matches: 4.

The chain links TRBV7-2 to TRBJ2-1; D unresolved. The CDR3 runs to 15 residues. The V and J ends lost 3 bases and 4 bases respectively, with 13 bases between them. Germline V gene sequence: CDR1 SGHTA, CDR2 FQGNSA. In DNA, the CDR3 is TGTGCCAGCAGCTTTTCCCCTAGGCCGTACAATGAGCAGTTCTTC. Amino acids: CASSFSPRPYNEQFF.

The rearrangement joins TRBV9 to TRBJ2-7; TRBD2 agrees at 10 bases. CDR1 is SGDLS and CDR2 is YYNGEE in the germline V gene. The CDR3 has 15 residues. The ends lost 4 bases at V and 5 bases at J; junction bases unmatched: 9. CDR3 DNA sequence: TGTGCCAGCAGCTCCGGACTAGCGGCGAGGGACGAGCAGTACTTC. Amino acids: CASSSGLAARDEQYF.

CDR3 loop: CAWSPPNPGTNQETQYF. The CDR3 DNA is TGTGCCTGGAGTCCCCCCAACCCCGGGACTAACCAAGAGACCCAGTACTTC. The rearrangement links TRBV30 to TRBJ2-5; 7 nucleotides match TRBD2. Unmatched junction bases numbered 12, after V lost 2 bases and J lost 0 bases. The CDR3 spans 17 residues. The germline V gene encodes CDR1 GTSNPN and CDR2 SVGIG (reference sequence).

CDR3 in amino acids: CATGGVETQYF. CDR3 bases: TGTGCCACCGGGGGGGTGGAGACCCAGTACTTC. The V call is TRBV27, the J call TRBJ2-5; TRBD2 agrees at 8 bases. CDR1 is MNHEY and CDR2 is SMNVEV in the germline V gene (reference sequence). The CDR3 totals 11 residues. With V trimmed by 10 bases and J by 5 bases, 3 bases remained unmatched.

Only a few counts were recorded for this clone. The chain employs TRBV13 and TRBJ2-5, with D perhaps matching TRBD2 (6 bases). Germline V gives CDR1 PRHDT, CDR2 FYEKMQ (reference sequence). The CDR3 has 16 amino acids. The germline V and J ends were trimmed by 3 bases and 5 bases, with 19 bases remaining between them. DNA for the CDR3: TGTGCCAGCAGCTTGATTGGTGGGGCGGGGAATGAGACCCAGTACTTC. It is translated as CASSLIGGAGNETQYF.

CDR3 loop: CASSGGLRNEQFF. The CDR3, as DNA: TGTGCCAGTAGTGGGGGGTTGAGGAATGAGCAGTTCTTC. V is TRBV19 and J is TRBJ2-1, with D maybe TRBD2 (6 bases). The ends were cut back, 5 bases at V and 7 bases at J, with 12 bases in the middle. The germline V gene encodes CDR1 LNHDA and CDR2 SQIVND (reference sequence). The CDR3 spans 13 residues.

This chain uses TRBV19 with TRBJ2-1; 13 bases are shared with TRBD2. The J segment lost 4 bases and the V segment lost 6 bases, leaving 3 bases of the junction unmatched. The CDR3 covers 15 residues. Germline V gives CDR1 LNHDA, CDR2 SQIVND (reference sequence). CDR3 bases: TGTGCCAGTAGACCGGGACTAGCGGGATACAATGAGCAGTTCTTC. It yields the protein CASRPGLAGYNEQFF.

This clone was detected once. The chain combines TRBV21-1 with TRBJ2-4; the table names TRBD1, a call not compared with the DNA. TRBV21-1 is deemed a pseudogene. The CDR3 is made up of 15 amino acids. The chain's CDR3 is CASSKARMPGGIQYF. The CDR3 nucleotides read TGTGCCAGCAGCAAAGCGCGGATGCCAGGGGGCATTCAGTACTTC.

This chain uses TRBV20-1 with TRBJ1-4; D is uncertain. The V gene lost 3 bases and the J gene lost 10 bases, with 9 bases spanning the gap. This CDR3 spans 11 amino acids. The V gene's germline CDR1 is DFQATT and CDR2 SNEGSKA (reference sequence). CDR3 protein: CSASYGGKLFF. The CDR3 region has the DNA TGCAGTGCTAGTTATGGAGGAAAACTGTTTTTT.

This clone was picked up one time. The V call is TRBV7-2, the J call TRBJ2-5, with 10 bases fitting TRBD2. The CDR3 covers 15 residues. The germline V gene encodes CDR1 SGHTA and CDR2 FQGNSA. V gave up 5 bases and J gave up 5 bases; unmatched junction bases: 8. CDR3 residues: CASSGPGLAQETQYF. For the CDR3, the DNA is TGTGCCAGCAGCGGGCCGGGACTAGCGCAGGAGACCCAGTACTTC.

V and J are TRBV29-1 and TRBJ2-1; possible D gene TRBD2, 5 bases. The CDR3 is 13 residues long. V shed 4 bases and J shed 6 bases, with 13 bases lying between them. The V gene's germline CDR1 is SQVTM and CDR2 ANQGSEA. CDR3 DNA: TGCAGCGTTGTTTTCGGGGAATCCAATGAGCAGTTCTTC. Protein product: CSVVFGESNEQFF.